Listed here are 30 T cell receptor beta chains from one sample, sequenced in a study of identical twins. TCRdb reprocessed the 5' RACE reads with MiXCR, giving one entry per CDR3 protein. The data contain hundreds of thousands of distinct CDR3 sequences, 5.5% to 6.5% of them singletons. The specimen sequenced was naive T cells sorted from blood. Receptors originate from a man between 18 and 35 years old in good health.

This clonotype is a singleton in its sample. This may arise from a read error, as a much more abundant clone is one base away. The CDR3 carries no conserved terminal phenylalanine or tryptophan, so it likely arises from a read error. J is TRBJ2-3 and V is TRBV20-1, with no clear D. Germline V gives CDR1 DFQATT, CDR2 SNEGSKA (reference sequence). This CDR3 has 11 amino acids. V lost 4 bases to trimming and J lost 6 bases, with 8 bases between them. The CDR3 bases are TGCAGTGCTAAAGTGGCTGATACGCAGTATTAT. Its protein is CSAKVADTQYY.

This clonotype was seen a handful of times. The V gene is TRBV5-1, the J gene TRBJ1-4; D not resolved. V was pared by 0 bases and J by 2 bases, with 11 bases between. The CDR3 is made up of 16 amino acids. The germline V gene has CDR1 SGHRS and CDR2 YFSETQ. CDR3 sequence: CASSLAGVATNEKLFF. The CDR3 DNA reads TGCGCCAGCAGCTTGGCCGGGGTAGCGACTAATGAAAAACTGTTTTTT.

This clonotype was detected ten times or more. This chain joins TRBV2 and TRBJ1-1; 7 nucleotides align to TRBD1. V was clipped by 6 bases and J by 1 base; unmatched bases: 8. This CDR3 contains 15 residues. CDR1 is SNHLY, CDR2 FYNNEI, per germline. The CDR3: CASRVDRAGNTEAFF. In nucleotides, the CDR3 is TGTGCCAGCAGAGTAGACAGGGCGGGGAACACTGAAGCTTTCTTT.

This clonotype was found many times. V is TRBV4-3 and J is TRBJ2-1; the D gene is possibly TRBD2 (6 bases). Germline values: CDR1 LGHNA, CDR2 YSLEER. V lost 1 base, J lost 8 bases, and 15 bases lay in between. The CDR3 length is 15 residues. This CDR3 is CASSQAGDPFDEQFF. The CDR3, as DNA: TGCGCCAGCAGCCAAGCGGGGGACCCTTTCGATGAGCAGTTCTTC.

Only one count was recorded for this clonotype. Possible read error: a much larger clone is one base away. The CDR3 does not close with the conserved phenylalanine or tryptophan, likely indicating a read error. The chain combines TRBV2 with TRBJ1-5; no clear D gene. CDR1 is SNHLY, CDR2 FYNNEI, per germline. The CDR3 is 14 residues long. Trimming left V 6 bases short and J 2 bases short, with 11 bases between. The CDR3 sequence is CASRADGGNQPQHY. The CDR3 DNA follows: TGTGCCAGCAGAGCGGACGGTGGCAATCAGCCCCAGCATTAT.

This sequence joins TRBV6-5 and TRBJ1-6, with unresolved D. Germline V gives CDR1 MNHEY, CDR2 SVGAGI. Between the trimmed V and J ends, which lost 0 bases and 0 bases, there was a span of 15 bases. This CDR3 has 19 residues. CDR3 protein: CASSYSSDPRSSYNSPLHF. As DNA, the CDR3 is TGTGCCAGCAGTTACTCGTCGGACCCTAGGAGCTCCTATAATTCACCCCTCCACTTT.

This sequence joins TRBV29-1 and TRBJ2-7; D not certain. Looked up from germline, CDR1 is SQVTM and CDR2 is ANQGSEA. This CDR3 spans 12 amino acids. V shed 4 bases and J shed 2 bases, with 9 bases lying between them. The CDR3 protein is CSVGVTAYEQYF. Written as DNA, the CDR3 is TGCAGCGTTGGGGTTACGGCCTACGAGCAGTACTTC.

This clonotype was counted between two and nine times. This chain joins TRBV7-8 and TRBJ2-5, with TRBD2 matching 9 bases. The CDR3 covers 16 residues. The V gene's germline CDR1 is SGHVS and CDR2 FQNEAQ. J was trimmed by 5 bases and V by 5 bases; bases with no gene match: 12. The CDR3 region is CASSVLTSGPIETQYF. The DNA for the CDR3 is TGTGCCAGCAGCGTGTTGACTAGCGGCCCGATCGAGACCCAGTACTTC.

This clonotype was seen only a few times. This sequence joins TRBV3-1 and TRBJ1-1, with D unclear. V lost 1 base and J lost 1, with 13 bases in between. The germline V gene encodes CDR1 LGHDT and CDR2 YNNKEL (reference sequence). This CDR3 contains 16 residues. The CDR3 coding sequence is TGTGCCAGCAGCCAAGGTTTGACGGGATGGAACACTGAAGCTTTCTTT. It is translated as CASSQGLTGWNTEAFF.

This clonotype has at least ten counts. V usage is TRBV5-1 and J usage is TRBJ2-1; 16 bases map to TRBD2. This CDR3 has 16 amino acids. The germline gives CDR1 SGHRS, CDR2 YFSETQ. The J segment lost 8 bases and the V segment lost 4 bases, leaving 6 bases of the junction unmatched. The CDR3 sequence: CASSPGTSGREHEQFF. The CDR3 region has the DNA TGCGCCAGCAGCCCCGGGACTAGCGGGAGGGAACATGAGCAGTTCTTC.

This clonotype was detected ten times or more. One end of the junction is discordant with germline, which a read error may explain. The CDR3 here is CASSLGDRETQYF. Written as DNA, the CDR3 is TGTGCCAGCAGTTTAGGGGACCGAGAGACCCAGTACTTC. The rearrangement joins TRBV5-1 to TRBJ2-5, with D possibly called TRBD1 or TRBD2 (5 bases each). The V gene's germline CDR1 is SGHRS and CDR2 YFSETQ. This CDR3 has 13 residues.

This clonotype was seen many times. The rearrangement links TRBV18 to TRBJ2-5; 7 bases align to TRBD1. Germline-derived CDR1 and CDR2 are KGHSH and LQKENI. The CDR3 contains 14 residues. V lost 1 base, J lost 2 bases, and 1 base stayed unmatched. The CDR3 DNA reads TGTGCCAGCTCACCACGGGGACAGCAAGAGACCCAGTACTTC. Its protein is CASSPRGQQETQYF.

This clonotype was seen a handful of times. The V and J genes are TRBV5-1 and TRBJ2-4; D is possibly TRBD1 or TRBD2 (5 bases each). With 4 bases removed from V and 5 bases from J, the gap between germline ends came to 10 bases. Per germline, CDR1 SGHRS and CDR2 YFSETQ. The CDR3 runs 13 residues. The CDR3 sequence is CASSAGTENIQYF. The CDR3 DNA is TGCGCCAGCAGCGCCGGGACCGAAAACATTCAGTACTTC.

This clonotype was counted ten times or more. This chain's CDR3 is CASSSAGIQPQHF. For the CDR3, the DNA is TGTGCCAGCAGTTCCGCAGGAATCCAGCCCCAGCATTTT. The V and J genes are TRBV6-2 or TRBV6-3 and TRBJ1-5; no reliable D call. The CDR3 has 13 residues. Trimming shortened V by 4 bases and J by 7 bases, and 11 bases separated the two germline ends. Germline V gives CDR1 MNHEY, CDR2 SVGEGT.

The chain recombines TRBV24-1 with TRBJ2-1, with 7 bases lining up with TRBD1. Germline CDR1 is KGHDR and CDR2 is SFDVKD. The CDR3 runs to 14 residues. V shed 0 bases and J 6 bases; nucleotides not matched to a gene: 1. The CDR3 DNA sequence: TGTGCCACCAGTGATTTGGCAGGGGGCAATGAGCAGTTCTTC. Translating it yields CATSDLAGGNEQFF.

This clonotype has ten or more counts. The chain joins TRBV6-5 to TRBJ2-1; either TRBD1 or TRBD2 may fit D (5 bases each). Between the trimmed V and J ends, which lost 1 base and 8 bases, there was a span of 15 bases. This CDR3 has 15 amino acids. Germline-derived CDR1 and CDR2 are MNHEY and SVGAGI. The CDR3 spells CASSYFGGSIDEQFF. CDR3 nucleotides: TGTGCCAGCAGTTACTTTGGGGGTAGTATCGATGAGCAGTTCTTC.

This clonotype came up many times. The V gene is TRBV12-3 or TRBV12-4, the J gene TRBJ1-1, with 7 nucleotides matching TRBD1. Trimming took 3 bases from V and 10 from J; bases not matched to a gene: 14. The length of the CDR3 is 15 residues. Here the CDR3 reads CASSFLSRQGGGAFF. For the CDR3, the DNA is TGTGCCAGCAGTTTTTTAAGCCGACAGGGTGGCGGAGCTTTCTTT.

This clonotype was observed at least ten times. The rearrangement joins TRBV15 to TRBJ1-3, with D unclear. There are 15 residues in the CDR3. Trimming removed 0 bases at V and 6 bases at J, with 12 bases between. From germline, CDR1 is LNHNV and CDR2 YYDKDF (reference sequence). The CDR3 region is CATSRDRTGENTIYF. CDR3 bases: TGTGCCACCAGCAGAGACCGGACCGGGGAAAACACCATATATTTT. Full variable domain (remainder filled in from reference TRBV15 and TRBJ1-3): DAMVIQNPRYQVTQFGKPVTLSCSQTLNHNVMYWYQQKSSQAPKLLFHYYDKDFNNEADTPDNFQSRRPNTSFCFLDIRSPGLGDTAMYLCATSRDRTGENTIYFGEGSWLTVV.

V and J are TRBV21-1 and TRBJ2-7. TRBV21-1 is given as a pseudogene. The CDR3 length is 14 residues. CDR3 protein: CASSPRPVRMWQYV. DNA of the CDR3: TGTGCCAGCAGCCCTAGGCCAGTTCGCATGTGGCAGTACGTC.

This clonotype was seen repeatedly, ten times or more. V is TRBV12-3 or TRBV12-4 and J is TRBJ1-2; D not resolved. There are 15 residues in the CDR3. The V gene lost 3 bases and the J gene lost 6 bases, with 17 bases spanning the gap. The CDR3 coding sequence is TGTGCCAGCAGTTTCGGGCAGCTAAGCTGGGATGGCTACACCTTC. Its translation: CASSFGQLSWDGYTF.

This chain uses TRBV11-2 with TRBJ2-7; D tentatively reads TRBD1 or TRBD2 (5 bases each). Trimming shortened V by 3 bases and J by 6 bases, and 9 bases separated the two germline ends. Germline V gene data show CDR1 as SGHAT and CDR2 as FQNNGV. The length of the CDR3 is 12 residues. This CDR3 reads CASSFGAGEQYV. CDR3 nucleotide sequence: TGTGCCAGCAGCTTCGGGGCGGGCGAGCAGTACGTC.

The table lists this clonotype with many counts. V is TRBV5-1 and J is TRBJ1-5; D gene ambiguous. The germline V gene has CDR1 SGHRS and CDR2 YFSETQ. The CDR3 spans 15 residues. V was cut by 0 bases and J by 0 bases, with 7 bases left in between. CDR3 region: CASSLAGDSNQPQHF. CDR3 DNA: TGCGCCAGCAGCTTGGCGGGAGATAGCAATCAGCCCCAGCATTTT.

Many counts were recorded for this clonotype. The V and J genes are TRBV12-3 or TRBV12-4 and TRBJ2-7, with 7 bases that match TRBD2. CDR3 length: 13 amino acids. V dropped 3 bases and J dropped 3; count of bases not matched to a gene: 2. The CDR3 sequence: CASSLGGFYEQYV. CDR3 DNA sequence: TGTGCCAGCAGTTTGGGGGGGTTCTACGAGCAGTACGTC.

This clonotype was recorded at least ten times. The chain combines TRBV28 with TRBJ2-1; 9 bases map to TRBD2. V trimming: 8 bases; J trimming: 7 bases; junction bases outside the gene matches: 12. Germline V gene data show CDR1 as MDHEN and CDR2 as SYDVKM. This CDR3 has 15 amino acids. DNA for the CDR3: TGTGCCAGCGGTACTATTGCGGGAGGGCCAAATGAGCAGTTCTTC. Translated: CASGTIAGGPNEQFF.

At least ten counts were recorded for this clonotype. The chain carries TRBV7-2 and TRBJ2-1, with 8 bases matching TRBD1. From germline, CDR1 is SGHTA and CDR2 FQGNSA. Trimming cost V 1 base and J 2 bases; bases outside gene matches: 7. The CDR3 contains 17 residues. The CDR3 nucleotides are TGTGCCAGCAGCTTAGGGGACAGGATATCCGCCTACAATGAGCAGTTCTTC. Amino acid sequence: CASSLGDRISAYNEQFF. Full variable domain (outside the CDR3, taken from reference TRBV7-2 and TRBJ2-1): GAGVSQSPSNKVTEKGKDVELRCDPISGHTALYWYRQSLGQGLEFLIYFQGNSAPDKSGLPSDRFSAERTGGSVSTLTIQRTQQEDSAVYLCASSLGDRISAYNEQFFGPGTRLTVL.

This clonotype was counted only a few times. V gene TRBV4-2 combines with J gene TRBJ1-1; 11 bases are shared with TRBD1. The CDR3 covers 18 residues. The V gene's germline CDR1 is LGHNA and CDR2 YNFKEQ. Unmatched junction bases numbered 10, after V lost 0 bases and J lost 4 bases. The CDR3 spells CASSQDLVIGTGGTEAFF. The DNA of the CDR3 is TGTGCCAGCAGCCAAGATCTCGTCATCGGGACAGGGGGCACTGAAGCTTTCTTT.

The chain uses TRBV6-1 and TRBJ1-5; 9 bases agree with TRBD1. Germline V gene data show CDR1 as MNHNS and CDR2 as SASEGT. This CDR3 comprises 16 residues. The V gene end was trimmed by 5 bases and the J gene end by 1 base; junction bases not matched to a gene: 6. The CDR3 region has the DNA TGTGCCAGCAGTCAACAGGGGGCTTCGAGCAATCAGCCCCAGCATTTT. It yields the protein CASSQQGASSNQPQHF.

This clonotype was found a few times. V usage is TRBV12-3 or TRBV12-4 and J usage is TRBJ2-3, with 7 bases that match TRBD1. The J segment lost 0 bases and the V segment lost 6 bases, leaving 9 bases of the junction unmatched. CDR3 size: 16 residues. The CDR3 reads CASRPPTGSSTDTQYF. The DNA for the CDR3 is TGTGCCAGCAGACCCCCGACAGGGAGCAGCACAGATACGCAGTATTTT.

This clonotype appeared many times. The CDR3 DNA reads TGCAGTGCGCAGGGACTAGCGCCCGAGACAGGCACAGATACGCAGTATTTT. Translation gives CSAQGLAPETGTDTQYF. The chain recombines TRBV20-1 with TRBJ2-3, with 10 bases lining up with TRBD2. The CDR3 is made up of 17 amino acids. Per the germline V gene, CDR1 is DFQATT and CDR2 is SNEGSKA (reference sequence). J gave up 1 base and V 6 bases, and 13 bases lay outside the gene matches.

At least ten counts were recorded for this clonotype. CDR3 region: CSASPDSNEQFF. The CDR3 DNA reads as TGCAGTGCTAGCCCCGACAGTAATGAGCAGTTCTTC. This rearrangement joins TRBV20-1 to TRBJ2-1; D perhaps matches TRBD1 (5 bases). The V and J ends lost 3 bases and 7 bases respectively, with 10 bases between them. CDR1 and CDR2 from the germline V gene are DFQATT and SNEGSKA (reference sequence). The CDR3 is made up of 12 amino acids.